The 22 T cell receptor beta chains presented below share a single source sample, sequenced in a study of blood T cell repertoires in COVID-19. Here immunoSEQ multiplex PCR was the method, and the copy in TCRdb shows in-frame clones only, minus some. The table lists around 130,000 clones, 84% of them singletons, with 9% to 15% in the top ten. Sequenced: peripheral blood. These receptors were obtained from an older woman with acute or convalescent COVID-19.

This clone was counted only a few times. J is TRBJ1-2 and V is TRBV13; 11 bases are a match to TRBD1. The CDR3 length is 16 residues. J lost 8 bases, V lost 5 bases, and 13 bases had no gene match. The germline gives CDR1 PRHDT, CDR2 FYEKMQ (reference sequence). CDR3: CASSEARDRGGGGYTF. The CDR3 coding sequence is TGTGCCAGCAGCGAAGCTCGGGACAGGGGGGGTGGCGGCTACACCTTC.

The chain couples TRBV19 to TRBJ1-6; TRBD1 might be the D (5 bases). Trimming removed 5 bases from V and 10 bases from J, with 18 bases in between. Per germline, CDR1 LNHDA and CDR2 SQIVND (reference sequence). This CDR3 region has 15 residues. CDR3 nucleotides: TGTGCCAGTAGTGGGGCTTTCAACCTCAACTCACCCCTCCACTTT. The encoded protein is CASSGAFNLNSPLHF.

The chain recombines TRBV29-1 with TRBJ1-2; D not certain. Per germline, CDR1 SQVTM and CDR2 ANQGSEA. The CDR3 has 11 amino acids. The germline V and J ends were trimmed by 6 bases and 7 bases, with 12 bases remaining between them. CDR3 in amino acids: CSVQEGSGYTF. CDR3 coding DNA: TGCAGCGTCCAGGAGGGTAGTGGCTACACCTTC.

A single count supports this clone. This chain links TRBV5-6 with TRBJ1-1; a possible D gene is TRBD1 (6 bases). Per the germline V gene, CDR1 is SGHDT and CDR2 is YYEEEE. V was trimmed by 3 bases and J by 10 bases, leaving 13 bases between them. The CDR3 is 12 residues long. The CDR3 nucleotides are TGTGCCAGCAGCTGGAACAGGGTAGGAGCTTTCTTT. Its protein is CASSWNRVGAFF.

The rearrangement joins TRBV19 to TRBJ1-2, with TRBD1 matching 9 bases. V gave up 5 bases and J gave up 6 bases; unmatched junction bases: 4. CDR1 and CDR2 (germline): LNHDA, SQIVND (reference sequence). The CDR3 length is 13 residues. CDR3 DNA sequence: TGTGCCAGTAGTTTCCGGACAGGGGATGGCTACACCTTC. This sequence encodes CASSFRTGDGYTF.

The chain carries TRBV9 and TRBJ1-3, with D unresolved. The germline gives CDR1 SGDLS, CDR2 YYNGEE. The V gene lost 4 bases and the J gene lost 0 bases, with 8 bases spanning the gap. The CDR3 sequence is 14 residues long. The CDR3 here is CASSPPGSGNTIYF. The CDR3 DNA is TGTGCCAGCAGCCCGCCGGGCTCTGGAAACACCATATATTTT.

The rearrangement uses TRBV29-1 and TRBJ1-5; TRBD1 aligns across 7 bases. CDR1 is SQVTM, CDR2 ANQGSEA, per germline. Trimming at V came to 4 bases and at J to 6 bases, leaving 9 bases not matched to a gene. The CDR3 extends over 14 amino acids. The CDR3 DNA sequence: TGCAGCGTTGCGGAAGGGACAGTGGGTCAGCCCCAGCATTTT. Amino acid sequence: CSVAEGTVGQPQHF.

The V call is TRBV11-2, the J call TRBJ2-7, with 7 bases matching TRBD2. The V gene end was trimmed by 0 bases and the J gene end by 2 bases; junction bases not matched to a gene: 1. Germline V CDR1 and CDR2: SGHAT, FQNNGV. The CDR3 has 14 residues. CDR3 in amino acids: CASSLDLAAYEQYV. CDR3 DNA sequence: TGTGCCAGCAGCTTAGATCTAGCGGCCTACGAGCAGTACGTC.

The CDR3 DNA follows: TGTGCCAGCAGCTTCACTAGCGGGCTAGGGGAGACCCAGTACTTC. Translating gives CASSFTSGLGETQYF. The chain has TRBV7-3 and TRBJ2-5; 9 bases map to TRBD2. The CDR3 is made up of 15 amino acids. V was pared by 3 bases and J by 5 bases, with 7 bases of the junction left unmatched. The germline V gene encodes CDR1 SGHTA and CDR2 FQGTGA. Full variable domain (missing parts from reference TRBV7-3 and TRBJ2-5): GAGVSQTPSNKVTEKGKYVELRCDPISGHTALYWYRQSLGQGPEFLIYFQGTGAADDSGLPNDRFFAVRPEGSVSTLKIQRTERGDSAVYLCASSFTSGLGETQYFGPGTRLLVL.

This chain uses TRBV4-1 with TRBJ2-5; TRBD1 matches at 12 bases. There are 17 residues in the CDR3. Trimming removed 4 bases from V and 5 bases from J; junction bases left unmatched: 11. Germline V gene lookup returns CDR1 MGHRA and CDR2 YSYEKL. The DNA for the CDR3 is TGCGCCAGCAGCCCGAACTCAGGGACAGGGGGCAGGGAGACCCAGTACTTC. It yields the protein CASSPNSGTGGRETQYF.

The V call is TRBV28, the J call TRBJ1-2, with 9 bases aligning to TRBD1. The CDR3 contains 15 residues. Looked up from germline, CDR1 is MDHEN and CDR2 is SYDVKM. The J segment lost 4 bases and the V segment lost 6 bases, leaving 9 bases of the junction unmatched. The CDR3: CASSTGQGNFYGYTF. DNA of the CDR3: TGTGCCAGCAGCACCGGACAGGGGAACTTCTATGGCTACACCTTC.

The CDR3 DNA reads as TGTGCCTGGAACCGGGACTCCGGGGCGGGGACCCAGTACTTC. Translated: CAWNRDSGAGTQYF. The chain carries TRBV30 and TRBJ2-5; possibly TRBD2 for D (6 bases). The CDR3 contains 14 residues. V was clipped by 4 bases and J by 7 bases, with 19 bases between them. Germline CDR1 and CDR2: GTSNPN and SVGIG (reference sequence).

The rearrangement joins TRBV10-1 to TRBJ2-2, with 10 bases that match TRBD1. There are 16 residues in the CDR3. V was pared by 6 bases and J by 6 bases, with 10 bases of the junction left unmatched. From germline, CDR1 is WNHNN and CDR2 SYGVQD (reference sequence). Written as DNA, the CDR3 is TGCGCCAGCAGACCGGGACAGGGGACTATTTCCGGGGAGCTGTTTTTT. This translates into CASRPGQGTISGELFF.

J is TRBJ2-5 and V is TRBV6-5, with 9 bases fitting TRBD1. V shed 6 bases and J 5 bases; nucleotides not matched to a gene: 10. CDR3 length equals 15 residues. The germline V gene has CDR1 MNHEY and CDR2 SVGAGI. The CDR3 loop reads CASRTPGQGRETQYF. Here the CDR3 DNA reads TGTGCCAGCAGGACTCCGGGACAGGGAAGGGAGACCCAGTACTTC.

The rearrangement uses TRBV27 and TRBJ1-5; TRBD1 is a possible D gene (6 bases). Germline CDR1 reads MNHEY; CDR2 reads SMNVEV (reference sequence). V was shortened by 2 bases and J by 6 bases, with 8 bases between the two germline ends. CDR3 length: 13 residues. Here the CDR3 DNA reads TGTGCCAGCAGTTTAACAGGGAGTCAGCCCCAGCATTTT. Translation gives CASSLTGSQPQHF.

The chain uses TRBV7-3 and TRBJ2-2; a weak D match, TRBD1 (5 bases). The CDR3 has 14 residues. The germline V gene encodes CDR1 SGHTA and CDR2 FQGTGA. V lost 7 bases, J lost 5 bases, and 14 bases lay in between. The DNA of the CDR3 is TGTGCCAGCAAAAAAGGCAGGGCAACCGGGGAGCTGTTTTTT. It translates to CASKKGRATGELFF.

The genes are TRBV5-1 and TRBJ1-1; the D gene is possibly TRBD1 (6 bases). CDR1 and CDR2 from the germline V gene are SGHRS and YFSETQ. Trimming cost V 3 bases and J 9 bases, with 21 bases left between them. The CDR3 is made up of 15 amino acids. The CDR3 DNA is TGCGCCAGCAGCTCCCAAAGTGGGGCAGGGGCAAAAGCTTTCTTT. Residues: CASSSQSGAGAKAFF.

The chain uses TRBV14 and TRBJ1-1, with unresolved D. Trimming cost V 0 bases and J 0 bases, with 5 bases left between them. The CDR3 consists of 14 residues. Germline V gives CDR1 SGHDN, CDR2 FVKESK. For the CDR3, the DNA is TGTGCCAGCAGCCAAGACACGGTGAACACTGAAGCTTTCTTT. This translates into CASSQDTVNTEAFF.

This sequence joins TRBV2 and TRBJ1-1, with D unclear. Germline V lookup: CDR1 SNHLY, CDR2 FYNNEI. The CDR3 covers 13 residues. Trimming stripped 6 bases from V and 2 bases from J, with 10 bases between. The CDR3, as DNA: TGTGCCAGCAGGCGTACAGATAACACTGAAGCTTTCTTT. Protein: CASRRTDNTEAFF.

The CDR3 protein is CASSLEPGQKGRREKLFF. For the CDR3, the DNA is TGTGCCAGCAGCTTGGAGCCGGGACAAAAAGGGCGGCGAGAAAAACTGTTTTTT. The V gene is TRBV5-5, the J gene TRBJ1-4, with a weak D call TRBD1 (6 bases). Trimming stripped 0 bases from V and 8 bases from J, with 23 bases between. The CDR3 totals 18 residues. Looked up from germline, CDR1 is SGHKS and CDR2 is YYEKEE (reference sequence).

The chain recombines TRBV25-1 with TRBJ1-2; no firm D call. V dropped 3 bases and J dropped 4 bases, with 15 bases sitting between them. Germline values: CDR1 MGHDK, CDR2 SYGVNS. This CDR3 is built from 15 residues. The CDR3 protein is CASSDTQTRLYGYTF. The CDR3 DNA sequence: TGTGCCAGCAGTGACACCCAGACGAGGCTCTATGGCTACACCTTC.

The genes are TRBV13 and TRBJ1-3, with a possible D match to TRBD1 (5 bases). V was clipped by 4 bases and J by 7 bases, with 11 bases between them. CDR1 and CDR2 from the germline V gene are PRHDT and FYEKMQ (reference sequence). The CDR3 consists of 13 residues. The CDR3 is CASSSTVLNTIYF. The CDR3 coding sequence is TGTGCCAGCAGCTCGACAGTTCTCAACACCATATATTTT.